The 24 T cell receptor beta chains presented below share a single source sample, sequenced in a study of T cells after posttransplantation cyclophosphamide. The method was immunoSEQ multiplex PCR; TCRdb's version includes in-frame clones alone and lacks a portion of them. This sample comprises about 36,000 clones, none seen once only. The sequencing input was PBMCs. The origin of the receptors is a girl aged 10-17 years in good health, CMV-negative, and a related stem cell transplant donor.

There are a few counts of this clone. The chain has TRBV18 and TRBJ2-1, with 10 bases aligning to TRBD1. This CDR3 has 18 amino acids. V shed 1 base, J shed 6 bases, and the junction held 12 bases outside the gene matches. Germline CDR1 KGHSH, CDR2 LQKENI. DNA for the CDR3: TGTGCCAGCTCACCACGGAGGATCTCCGGGACAGGGGTCAATGAGCAGTTCTTC. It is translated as CASSPRRISGTGVNEQFF.

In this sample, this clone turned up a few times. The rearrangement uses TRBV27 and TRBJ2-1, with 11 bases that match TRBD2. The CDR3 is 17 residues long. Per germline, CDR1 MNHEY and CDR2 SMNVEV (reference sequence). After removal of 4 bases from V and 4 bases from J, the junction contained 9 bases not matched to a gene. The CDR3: CASSSEPGTSGYNEQFF. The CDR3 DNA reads TGTGCCAGCAGTTCCGAACCCGGGACTAGCGGTTACAATGAGCAGTTCTTC.

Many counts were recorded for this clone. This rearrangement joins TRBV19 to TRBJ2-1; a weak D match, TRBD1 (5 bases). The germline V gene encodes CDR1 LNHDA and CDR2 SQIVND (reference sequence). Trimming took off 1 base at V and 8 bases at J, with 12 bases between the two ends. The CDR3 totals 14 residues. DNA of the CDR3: TGTGCCAGTAGTATAGGTCCAGGGAACGATGAGCAGTTCTTC. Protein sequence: CASSIGPGNDEQFF.

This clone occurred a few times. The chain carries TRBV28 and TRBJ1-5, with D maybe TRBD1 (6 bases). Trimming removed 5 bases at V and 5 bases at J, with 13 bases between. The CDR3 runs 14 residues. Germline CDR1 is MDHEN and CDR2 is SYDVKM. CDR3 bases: TGTGCCAGCAGTCAAACAGGGTATGATCAGCCCCAGCATTTT. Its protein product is CASSQTGYDQPQHF. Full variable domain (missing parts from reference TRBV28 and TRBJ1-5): DVKVTQSSRYLVKRTGEKVFLECVQDMDHENMFWYRQDPGLGLRLIYFSYDVKMKEKGDIPEGYSVSREKKERFSLILESASTNQTSMYLCASSQTGYDQPQHFGDGTRLSIL.

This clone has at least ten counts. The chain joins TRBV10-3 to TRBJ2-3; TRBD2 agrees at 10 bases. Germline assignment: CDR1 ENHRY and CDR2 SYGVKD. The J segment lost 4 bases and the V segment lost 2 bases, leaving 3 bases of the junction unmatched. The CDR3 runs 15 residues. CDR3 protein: CAISELAGAPDTQYF. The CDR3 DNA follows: TGTGCCATCAGTGAGCTAGCGGGAGCCCCAGATACGCAGTATTTT.

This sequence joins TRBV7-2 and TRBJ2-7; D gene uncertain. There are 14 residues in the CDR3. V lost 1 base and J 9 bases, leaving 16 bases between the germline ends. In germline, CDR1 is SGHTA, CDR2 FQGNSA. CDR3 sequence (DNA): TGTGCCAGCAGCTTAGTCAGGTTAGGTGGTGGGCAGTACTTC. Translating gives CASSLVRLGGGQYF.

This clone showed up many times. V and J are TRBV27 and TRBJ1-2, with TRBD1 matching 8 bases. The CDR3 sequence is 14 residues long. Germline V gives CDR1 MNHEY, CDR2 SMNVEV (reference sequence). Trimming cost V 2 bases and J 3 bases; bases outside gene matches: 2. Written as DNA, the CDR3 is TGTGCCAGCAGTTTAGGACAGGGCTACTATGGCTACACCTTC. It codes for CASSLGQGYYGYTF.

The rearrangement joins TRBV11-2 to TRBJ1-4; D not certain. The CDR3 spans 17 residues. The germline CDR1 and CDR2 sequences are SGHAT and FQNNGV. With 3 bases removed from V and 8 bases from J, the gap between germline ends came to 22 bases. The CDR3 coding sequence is TGTGCCAGCAGCTTCGCACCCCCGGGAGGCCCGGGGGAAAAACTGTTTTTT. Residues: CASSFAPPGGPGEKLFF.

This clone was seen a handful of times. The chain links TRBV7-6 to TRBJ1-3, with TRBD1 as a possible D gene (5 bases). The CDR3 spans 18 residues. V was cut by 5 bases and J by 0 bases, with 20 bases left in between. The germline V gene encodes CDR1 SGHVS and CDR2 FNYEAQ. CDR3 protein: CASSPRGFEISSGNTIYF. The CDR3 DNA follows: TGTGCCAGCAGCCCCCGGGGGTTTGAGATCAGCTCTGGAAACACCATATATTTT.

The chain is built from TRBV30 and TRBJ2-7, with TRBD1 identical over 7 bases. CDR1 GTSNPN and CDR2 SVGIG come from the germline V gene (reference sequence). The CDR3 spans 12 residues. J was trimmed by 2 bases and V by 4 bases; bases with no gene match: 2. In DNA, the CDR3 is TGTGCCTGGACACAGGGGACCTACGAGCAGTACTTC. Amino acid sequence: CAWTQGTYEQYF.

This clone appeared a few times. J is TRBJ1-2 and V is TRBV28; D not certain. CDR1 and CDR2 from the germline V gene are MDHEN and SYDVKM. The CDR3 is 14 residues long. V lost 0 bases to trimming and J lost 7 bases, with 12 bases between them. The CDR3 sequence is CASSLWRVSSGYTF. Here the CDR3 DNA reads TGTGCCAGCAGTTTATGGAGGGTTTCTAGTGGCTACACCTTC.

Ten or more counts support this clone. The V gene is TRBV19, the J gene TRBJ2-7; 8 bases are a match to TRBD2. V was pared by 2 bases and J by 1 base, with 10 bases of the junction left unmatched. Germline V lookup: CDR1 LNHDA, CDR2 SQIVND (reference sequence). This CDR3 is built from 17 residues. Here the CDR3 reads CASSISWGREASYEQYF. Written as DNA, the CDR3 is TGTGCCAGTAGTATAAGCTGGGGGCGGGAGGCTTCCTACGAGCAGTACTTC.

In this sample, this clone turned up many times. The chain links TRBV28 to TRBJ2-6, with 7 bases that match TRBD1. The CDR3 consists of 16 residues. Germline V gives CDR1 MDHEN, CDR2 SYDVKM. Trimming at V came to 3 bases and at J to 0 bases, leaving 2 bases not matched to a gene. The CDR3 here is CASSLGQFSGANVLTF. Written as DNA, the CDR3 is TGTGCCAGCAGTTTGGGACAGTTCTCTGGGGCCAACGTCCTGACTTTC.

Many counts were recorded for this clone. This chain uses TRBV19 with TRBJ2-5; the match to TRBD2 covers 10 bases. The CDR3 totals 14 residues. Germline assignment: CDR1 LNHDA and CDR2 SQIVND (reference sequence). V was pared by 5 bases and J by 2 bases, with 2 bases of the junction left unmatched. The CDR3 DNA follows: TGTGCCAGTAGTCAGGGACTAGCGCAAGAGACCCAGTACTTC. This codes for CASSQGLAQETQYF.

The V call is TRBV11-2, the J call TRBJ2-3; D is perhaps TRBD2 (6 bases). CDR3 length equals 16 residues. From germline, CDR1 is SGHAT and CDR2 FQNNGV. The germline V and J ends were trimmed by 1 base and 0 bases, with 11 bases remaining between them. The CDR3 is CASSLGLAGSTDTQYF. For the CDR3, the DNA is TGTGCCAGCAGCTTAGGCCTGGCGGGGAGCACAGATACGCAGTATTTT.

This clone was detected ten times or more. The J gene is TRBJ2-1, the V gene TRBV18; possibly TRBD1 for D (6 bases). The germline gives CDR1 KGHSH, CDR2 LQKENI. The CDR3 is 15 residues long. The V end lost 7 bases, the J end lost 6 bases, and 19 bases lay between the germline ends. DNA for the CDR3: TGTGCCAGCTGCCGGCCCGGACAGACATTCAATGAGCAGTTCTTC. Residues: CASCRPGQTFNEQFF.

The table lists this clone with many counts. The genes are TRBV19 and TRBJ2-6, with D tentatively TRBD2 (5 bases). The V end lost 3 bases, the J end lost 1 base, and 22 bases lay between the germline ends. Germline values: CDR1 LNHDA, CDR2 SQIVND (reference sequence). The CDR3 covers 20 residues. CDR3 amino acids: CASSIKLSWTANSGANVLTF. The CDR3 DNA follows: TGTGCCAGTAGTATTAAATTGTCCTGGACTGCAAATTCTGGGGCCAACGTCCTGACTTTC.

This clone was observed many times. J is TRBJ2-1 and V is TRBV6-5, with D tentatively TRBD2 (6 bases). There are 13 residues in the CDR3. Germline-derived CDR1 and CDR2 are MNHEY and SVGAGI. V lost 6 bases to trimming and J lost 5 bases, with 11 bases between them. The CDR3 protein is CASSRPGDNEQFF. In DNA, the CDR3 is TGTGCCAGCAGCCGTCCGGGAGACAATGAGCAGTTCTTC.

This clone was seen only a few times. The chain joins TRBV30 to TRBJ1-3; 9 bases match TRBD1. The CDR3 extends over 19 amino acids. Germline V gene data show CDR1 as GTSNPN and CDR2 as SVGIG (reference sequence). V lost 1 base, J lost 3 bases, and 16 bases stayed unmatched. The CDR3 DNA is TGTGCCTGGAGTGAGACTTCCGGGACAGGGCTATTCCTTGGAAACACCATATATTTT. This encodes CAWSETSGTGLFLGNTIYF.

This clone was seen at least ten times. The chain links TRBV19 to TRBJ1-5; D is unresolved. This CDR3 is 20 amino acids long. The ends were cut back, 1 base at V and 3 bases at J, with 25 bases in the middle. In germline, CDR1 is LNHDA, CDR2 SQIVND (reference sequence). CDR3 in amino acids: CASSIALRKRTEVNNQPQHF. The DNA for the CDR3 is TGTGCCAGTAGTATAGCCCTTAGAAAAAGAACTGAAGTTAACAATCAGCCCCAGCATTTT.

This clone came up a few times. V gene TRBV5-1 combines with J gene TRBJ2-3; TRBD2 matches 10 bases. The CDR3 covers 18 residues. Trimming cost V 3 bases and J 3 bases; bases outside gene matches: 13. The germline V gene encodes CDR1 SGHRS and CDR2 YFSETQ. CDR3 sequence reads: CASSSGLSSGGITDTQYF. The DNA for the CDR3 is TGCGCCAGCAGCTCCGGACTTTCTAGCGGGGGAATAACAGATACGCAGTATTTT.

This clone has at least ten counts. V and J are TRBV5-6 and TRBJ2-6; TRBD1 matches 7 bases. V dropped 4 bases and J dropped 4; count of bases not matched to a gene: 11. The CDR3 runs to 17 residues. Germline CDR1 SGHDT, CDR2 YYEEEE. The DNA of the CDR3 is TGTGCCAGCAGCCCGGGACAGAGAGGAATCGGGGCCAACGTCCTGACTTTC. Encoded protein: CASSPGQRGIGANVLTF.

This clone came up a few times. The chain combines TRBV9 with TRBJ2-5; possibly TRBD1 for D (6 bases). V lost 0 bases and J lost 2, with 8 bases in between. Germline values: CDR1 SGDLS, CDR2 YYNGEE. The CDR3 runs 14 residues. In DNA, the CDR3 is TGTGCCAGCAGCGTAGGACAGGATCAAGAGACCCAGTACTTC. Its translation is CASSVGQDQETQYF.

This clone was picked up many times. The CDR3 DNA reads TGTGCCAGTAGTATAGCCCAGGGGGTTTGGTCTGGGGCCAACGTCCTGACTTTC. It codes for CASSIAQGVWSGANVLTF. J is TRBJ2-6 and V is TRBV19, with TRBD1 matching 7 bases. CDR1 is LNHDA and CDR2 is SQIVND in the germline V gene (reference sequence). V dropped 1 base and J dropped 1; count of bases not matched to a gene: 7. CDR3 length: 18 amino acids. Supplemented by reference TRBV19 and TRBJ2-6, the full variable domain reads DGGITQSPKYLFRKEGQNVTLSCEQNLNHDAMYWYRQDPGQGLRLIYYSQIVNDFQKGDIAEGYSVSREKKESFPLTVTSAQKNPTAFYLCASSIAQGVWSGANVLTFGAGSRLTVL.